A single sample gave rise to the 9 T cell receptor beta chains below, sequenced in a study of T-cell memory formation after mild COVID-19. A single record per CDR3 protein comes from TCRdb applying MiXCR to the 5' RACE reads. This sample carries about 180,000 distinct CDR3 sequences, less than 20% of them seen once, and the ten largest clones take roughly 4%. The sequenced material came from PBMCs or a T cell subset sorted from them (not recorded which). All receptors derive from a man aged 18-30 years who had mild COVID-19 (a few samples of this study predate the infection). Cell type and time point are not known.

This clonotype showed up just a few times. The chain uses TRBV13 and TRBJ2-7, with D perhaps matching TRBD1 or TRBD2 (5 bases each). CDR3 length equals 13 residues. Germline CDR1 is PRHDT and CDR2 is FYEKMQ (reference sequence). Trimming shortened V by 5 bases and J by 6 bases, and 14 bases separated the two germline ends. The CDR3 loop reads CASSQGPRGEQYV. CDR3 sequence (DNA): TGTGCCAGCAGCCAGGGACCGCGCGGCGAGCAGTACGTC.

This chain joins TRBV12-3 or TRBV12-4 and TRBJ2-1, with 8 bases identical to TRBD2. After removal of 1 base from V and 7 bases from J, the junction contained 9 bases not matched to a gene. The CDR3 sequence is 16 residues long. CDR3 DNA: TGTGCCAGCAGTTTAGGCCCCCGCGGGGGGCCGAATGAGCAGTTCTTC. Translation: CASSLGPRGGPNEQFF.

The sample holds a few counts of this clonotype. CDR3 protein: CASSLGSDGYTF. As DNA, the CDR3 is TGCGCCAGCAGCCTTGGGTCGGATGGCTACACCTTC. The chain uses TRBV5-1 and TRBJ1-2; D is unresolved. The germline V and J ends were trimmed by 4 bases and 6 bases, with 10 bases remaining between them. This CDR3 spans 12 amino acids. CDR1 and CDR2 (germline): SGHRS, YFSETQ.

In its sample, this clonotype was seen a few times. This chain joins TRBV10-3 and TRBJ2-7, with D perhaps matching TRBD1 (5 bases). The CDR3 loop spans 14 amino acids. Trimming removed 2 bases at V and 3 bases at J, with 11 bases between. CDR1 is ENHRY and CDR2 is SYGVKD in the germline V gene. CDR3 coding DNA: TGTGCCATCAGTGAGGGGCAGGGCGTCTACGAGCAGTACTTC. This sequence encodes CAISEGQGVYEQYF.

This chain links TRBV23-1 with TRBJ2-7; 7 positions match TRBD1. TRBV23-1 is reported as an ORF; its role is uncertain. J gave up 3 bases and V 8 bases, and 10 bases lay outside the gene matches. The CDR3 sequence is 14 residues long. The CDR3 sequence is CASGTEGQNYEQYV. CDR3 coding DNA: TGCGCCAGCGGAACCGAGGGACAGAACTACGAGCAGTACGTC.

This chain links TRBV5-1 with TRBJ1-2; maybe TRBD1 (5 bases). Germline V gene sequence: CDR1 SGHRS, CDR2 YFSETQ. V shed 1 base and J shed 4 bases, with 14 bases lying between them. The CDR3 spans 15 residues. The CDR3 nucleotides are TGCGCCAGCAGCTTGTCTCCGACAGAAGCCTATGGCTACACCTTC. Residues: CASSLSPTEAYGYTF. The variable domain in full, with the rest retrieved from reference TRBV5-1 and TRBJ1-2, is KAGVTQTPRYLIKTRGQQVTLSCSPISGHRSVSWYQQTPGQGLQFLFEYFSETQRNKGNFPGRFSGRQFSNSRSEMNVSTLELGDSALYLCASSLSPTEAYGYTFGSGTRLTVV.

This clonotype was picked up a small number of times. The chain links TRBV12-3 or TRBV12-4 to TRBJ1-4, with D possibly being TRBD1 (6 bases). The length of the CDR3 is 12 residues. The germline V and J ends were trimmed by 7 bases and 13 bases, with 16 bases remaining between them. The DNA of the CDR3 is TGTGCCAGCACATCCAGGGGTGGTTCACTGTTTTTT. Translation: CASTSRGGSLFF.

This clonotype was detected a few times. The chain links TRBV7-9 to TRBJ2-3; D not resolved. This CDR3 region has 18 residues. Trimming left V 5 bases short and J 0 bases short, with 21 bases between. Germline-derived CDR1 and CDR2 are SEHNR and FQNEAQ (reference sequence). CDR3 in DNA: TGTGCCAGCAGCCCCGGAGACATATGGCGTCCTAGCACAGATACGCAGTATTTT. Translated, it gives CASSPGDIWRPSTDTQYF. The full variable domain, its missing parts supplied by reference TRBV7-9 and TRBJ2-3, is DTGVSQNPRHKITKRGQNVTFRCDPISEHNRLYWYRQTLGQGPEFLTYFQNEAQLEKSRLLSDRFSAERPKGSFSTLEIQRTEQGDSAMYLCASSPGDIWRPSTDTQYFGPGTRLTVL.

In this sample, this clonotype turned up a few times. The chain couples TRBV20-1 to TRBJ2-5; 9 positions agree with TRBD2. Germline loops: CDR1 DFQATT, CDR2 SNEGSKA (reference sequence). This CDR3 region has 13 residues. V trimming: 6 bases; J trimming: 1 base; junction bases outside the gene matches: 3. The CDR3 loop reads CSALTSGQETQYF. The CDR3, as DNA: TGCAGTGCCCTGACTAGCGGCCAAGAGACCCAGTACTTC.